This T cell receptor (beta chain) was retrieved from a study of Tregs in tolerant kidney transplant recipients. About this clone: Its antigen is as yet unknown.

Mixed chimerism was transient after nonmyeloablative marrow transplants from related graft donors. The CDR3 extends over 15 amino acids. V dropped 4 bases and J dropped 7 bases, with 19 bases sitting between them. In germline, CDR1 is LNHDA, CDR2 SQIVND (reference sequence). Study-wide findings and caveats: Findings come from small patient numbers and require larger validation. Biological reproducibility was not directly addressed, but technical replication error appeared minimal. In tolerant patients, donor-specific Tregs outgrew total Tregs, suggesting antigen-driven expansion.

Assay: immunoSEQ multiplex PCR; the TCRdb copy retains only in-frame clones and omits some. Among about 64,000 clones listed, 80% to 90% were seen once. Sequencing was performed on CD4+ T cells from blood (PBMCs), taken 6 months after the transplant. This receptor was obtained from a human patient who received a combined kidney and bone marrow transplant. Some T cells may be transferred from the graft donor. The V and J genes are TRBV19 and TRBJ1-2; D unresolved. CDR3 sequence reads: CASSTYGRVSAGYTF. DNA for the CDR3: TGTGCCAGTAGTACCTATGGGAGGGTCTCGGCTGGCTACACCTTC.